This T cell receptor beta chain stems from a study of CD8+ T cells in alopecia areata. Notes on the study in general: Possibly as an HLA-related effect, TCR sharing across patients appeared less clear than in mice.

Extracted from the samples, RNA was reverse transcribed into cDNA to serve as the sequencing template. Here immunoSEQ multiplex PCR was the method, and the copy in TCRdb shows in-frame clones only, minus some. The repertoire consists of roughly 30,000 clones, with approximately 56% occurring once and the leading ten covering about a sixth. The CDR3 has 11 amino acids. Germline V gene sequence: CDR1 MGHRA, CDR2 YSYEKL. Trimming removed 5 bases at V and 7 bases at J, with 6 bases between. From alopecia areata patients, lesional scalp punch biopsies and peripheral blood were collected. PBMCs, the starting material, were the source of sorted CD4+ and CD8+ T cells. As concerns this clone: The antigen is unknown.

This TCR derives from a human donor with alopecia areata. Sequenced input: NKG2D-high CD8+ T cells sorted from blood. The V call is TRBV4-1, the J call TRBJ1-5; unclear D gene. As DNA, the CDR3 is TGCGCCAGCAGCTTTGTCCAGCCCCAGCATTTT. Protein sequence: CASSFVQPQHF.